A selection of T cell receptor beta chains follows, all from one sample in a study of T-cell memory formation after mild COVID-19. One entry per CDR3 protein, called by TCRdb with MiXCR from the 5' RACE reads. The table has hundreds of thousands of distinct CDR3 sequences, approximately 25% seen once. The sequenced sample was PBMCs or a T cell subset sorted from them (not recorded which). The source is an adult woman who had mild COVID-19 (a few samples of this study predate the infection). Cell type and time point are not known. The CDR3 runs from the conserved cysteine through the conserved F or W. A D gene is named only where the DNA matches it firmly. For some rows the clone size is stated as once, few or many, or as a class when expanded; others skip it.

j_gene: TRBJ2-3
abundance: .
v_gene: TRBV2
d_gene: TRBD2
CDR3nt: TGTGCCAGCCGACACAGCGGGGGGATCCGCACAGATACGCAGTATTTT
CDR3aa: CASRHSGGIRTDTQYF

j_gene: TRBJ2-7
abundance: few
v_gene: TRBV7-3
d_gene: .
CDR3nt: TGTGCCAGCAGCCCGGGTGGCAGGGACGAGCAGTACTTC
CDR3aa: CASSPGGRDEQYF

j_gene: TRBJ2-7
abundance: .
v_gene: TRBV12-3/TRBV12-4
d_gene: TRBD2
CDR3nt: TGTGCCAGCAGAGGGGGACTAGCCCGGGAGCAGTACTTC
CDR3aa: CASRGGLAREQYF

j_gene: TRBJ2-2
abundance: .
v_gene: TRBV29-1
d_gene: TRBD2
CDR3nt: TGCAGCGTGGCTGGGACTAGCGGGAGAAGATCCGGGGAGCTGTTTTTT
CDR3aa: CSVAGTSGRRSGELFF

j_gene: TRBJ2-2
abundance: .
v_gene: TRBV29-1
d_gene: TRBD2
CDR3nt: TGCAGCGTTCGCGGGGGGGGAGGAGCGAAAGGACTAGCGGGAGATACCGGGGAGCTGTTTTTT
CDR3aa: CSVRGGGGAKGLAGDTGELFF

j_gene: TRBJ2-3
abundance: .
v_gene: TRBV29-1
d_gene: .
CDR3nt: TGCAGCGTTGAAGTGGGTTCAGGTGCGGGACTCACAGATACGCAGTATTTT
CDR3aa: CSVEVGSGAGLTDTQYF

j_gene: TRBJ2-5
abundance: .
v_gene: TRBV18
d_gene: .
CDR3nt: TGTGCCAGCTCATCACAAAAGACCCAGTACTTC
CDR3aa: CASSSQKTQYF

j_gene: TRBJ1-1
abundance: .
v_gene: TRBV20-1
d_gene: TRBD1
CDR3nt: TGCAGTGCTAGAGACCTAGAGTTACAGGGGGAAGCTTTCTTT
CDR3aa: CSARDLELQGEAFF

j_gene: TRBJ1-4
abundance: few
v_gene: TRBV21-1
d_gene: .
CDR3nt: TGTGCCAGCAGCAAAAACATCGGGACAGGGAAAACTAATGAAAAACTGTTTTTT
CDR3aa: CASSKNIGTGKTNEKLFF

j_gene: TRBJ2-3
abundance: few
v_gene: TRBV20-1
d_gene: TRBD2
CDR3nt: TGCAGTGCCACGGCCCTAACTAGCGGGGGCACAGATACGCAGTATTTT
CDR3aa: CSATALTSGGTDTQYF

j_gene: TRBJ2-5
abundance: .
v_gene: TRBV24-1
d_gene: TRBD1
CDR3nt: TGTGCCACCAGTGAAACAGGGACAGGGGAGACCCAGTACTTC
CDR3aa: CATSETGTGETQYF

j_gene: TRBJ2-4
abundance: few
v_gene: TRBV7-3
d_gene: TRBD2
CDR3nt: TGTGCCAGCAGCTCCGGGGGGGCAGGGGACATTCAGTACTTC
CDR3aa: CASSSGGAGDIQYF

j_gene: TRBJ2-7
abundance: .
v_gene: TRBV6-5
d_gene: .
CDR3nt: TGTGCCAGCACTCAAGGGACTCTCTACGAGCAGTACTTC
CDR3aa: CASTQGTLYEQYF

j_gene: TRBJ1-6
abundance: .
v_gene: TRBV20-1
d_gene: .
CDR3nt: TGCAGTGCCAGACGGGCAGATTCACCCCTCCACTTT
CDR3aa: CSARRADSPLHF

j_gene: TRBJ2-5
abundance: .
v_gene: TRBV24-1
d_gene: TRBD2
CDR3nt: TGTGCCACCAGTGATACTAGCGGGGGTGAGACCCAGTACTTC
CDR3aa: CATSDTSGGETQYF

j_gene: TRBJ1-1
abundance: few
v_gene: TRBV24-1
d_gene: .
CDR3nt: TGTGCCACCAGTGACACCAGTTACACTGAAGCTTTCTTT
CDR3aa: CATSDTSYTEAFF

j_gene: TRBJ2-7
abundance: few
v_gene: TRBV20-1
d_gene: TRBD2
CDR3nt: TGCAGTGCTAGAGACCCCCCGGGACTAGCGGGGGTGCAGTACTTC
CDR3aa: CSARDPPGLAGVQYF